The clone carrying this TCR beta chain has only a few counts. Its specificity is unknown. This record belongs to a study of CD8+ T cells in alopecia areata. Looking at the study overall: Treatment with tofacitinib (6 to 18 months) was followed by 6 months off drug.

General study points: Many expanded lesional clones persisted during tofacitinib (in both scalp and blood). Tofacitinib delivered significant drops in scalp clonality and in expanded CD8+ clones among the top 100.

V lost 4 bases to trimming and J lost 4 bases; unmatched junction nucleotides: 7. Germline V gives CDR1 SGHDT, CDR2 YYEEEE. The CDR3 runs to 15 residues. As for treatment: oral pan-JAK inhibitor, 5-10 mg twice daily. In alopecia areata patients, both lesional scalp punch biopsies and peripheral blood were collected. Reverse transcription of extracted RNA yielded cDNA, which provided the sequencing template. The assay was immunoSEQ multiplex PCR, and TCRdb's table has in-frame clones only and misses some. The table records approximately 210,000 clones, around 65% of them present only once. The clonotype comes from a human donor with alopecia areata. This specimen was CD4+ T cells sorted from blood, taken at week 4, from a patient treated with tofacitinib. V gene TRBV5-6 combines with J gene TRBJ1-3; 8 bases line up with TRBD1. The CDR3 is CASSHTDRAGNTIYF. In DNA form, the CDR3 reads TGTGCCAGCAGCCATACGGACAGGGCAGGAAACACCATATATTTT. Looking up the rest from reference TRBV5-6 and TRBJ1-3 gives the full variable domain: DAGVTQSPTHLIKTRGQQVTLRCSPKSGHDTVSWYQQALGQGPQFIFQYYEEEERQRGNFPDRFSGHQFPNYSSELNVNALLLGDSALYLCASSHTDRAGNTIYFGEGSWLTVV.